Shown below are 22 T cell receptor beta chains from a single sample sequenced in a study of CXCR3-negative and CXCR3-positive naive CD8 T cells. Libraries of TRB cDNA were made by 5' RACE and carried UMIs. One entry per CDR3 protein, without DNA, is what TCRdb gives after re-calling the 5' RACE reads. This sample contains about 90,000 distinct CDR3 sequences. The sequencing sample was made of naive CXCR3- CD8+ T cells from blood. Indicated subset: CD45RO-CCR7+CD27+CD95- naive CD8+ T cells lacking CXCR3 (TNR3-). The receptors stem from a human donor in good health. Some clones in this sample may be carry-over from other donors' samples.

The chain employs TRBV6-2 or TRBV6-3 and TRBJ2-1. This CDR3 contains 17 residues. The V gene's germline CDR1 is MNHEY and CDR2 SVGEGT. The CDR3 sequence is CASSYIVDSGGDNEQFF.

The chain has TRBV4-3 and TRBJ2-1; TCRdb gives TRBD2 as the D gene, but with no DNA this cannot be confirmed. The CDR3 is 16 residues long. Looked up from germline, CDR1 is LGHNA and CDR2 is YSLEER. The CDR3: CASSYGLLKSDTEQFF.

The chain recombines TRBV5-1 with TRBJ1-2; the D call of TRBD1 rests on TCRdb alone, since no DNA is present to check it. Germline CDR1 SGHRS, CDR2 YFSETQ. This CDR3 spans 14 amino acids. CDR3 amino acids: CASSGTGENYGYTF.

The rearrangement links TRBV28 to TRBJ2-1; checking the TCRdb D call of TRBD1 is not possible without DNA. Germline-derived CDR1 and CDR2 are MDHEN and SYDVKM. CDR3 length: 15 residues. CDR3 region: CASSSGTGQYNEQFF.

This chain's CDR3 is CSARALDSSYEQYF. The rearrangement links TRBV20-1 to TRBJ2-7; the D gene TCRdb calls, TRBD2, cannot be checked with no DNA. The CDR3 totals 14 residues. Germline assignment: CDR1 DFQATT and CDR2 SNEGSKA (reference sequence).

The gene calls are TRBV6-5 and TRBJ2-1; checking the TCRdb D call of TRBD1 is not possible without DNA. This CDR3 comprises 15 residues. Germline V gives CDR1 MNHEY, CDR2 SVGAGI. The CDR3 spells CASSYVGGNYNEQFF.

The chain has TRBV9 and TRBJ1-2; the D gene TCRdb calls, TRBD1, cannot be checked with no DNA. CDR3 length: 14 amino acids. Germline V gene lookup returns CDR1 SGDLS and CDR2 YYNGEE. CDR3 sequence: CASTRTGSNYGYTF. Combining the CDR3 with reference TRBV9 and TRBJ1-2 gives the whole variable domain DSGVTQTPKHLITATGQRVTLRCSPRSGDLSVYWYQQSLDQGLQFLIQYYNGEERAKGNILERFSAQQFPDLHSELNLSSLELGDSALYFCASTRTGSNYGYTFGSGTRLTVV.

The CDR3 spells CASSQEGRTGVFEQYF. V gene TRBV14 combines with J gene TRBJ2-7; with no DNA, the TCRdb D assignment of TRBD1 cannot be verified. This CDR3 has 16 amino acids. Looked up from germline, CDR1 is SGHDN and CDR2 is FVKESK.

J is TRBJ1-4 and V is TRBV27; the D call of TRBD1 rests on TCRdb alone, since no DNA is present to check it. In germline, CDR1 is MNHEY, CDR2 SMNVEV (reference sequence). CDR3 length: 13 amino acids. The chain's CDR3 is CASSNWGDEKLLF.

The chain couples TRBV20-1 to TRBJ1-1; TCRdb selects TRBD1, and the lack of DNA leaves this call unchecked. This CDR3 has 15 amino acids. The germline gives CDR1 DFQATT, CDR2 SNEGSKA (reference sequence). CDR3: CSARDLWGEGAEAFF.

The chain combines TRBV7-9 with TRBJ2-5; TCRdb selects TRBD2, and the lack of DNA leaves this call unchecked. The CDR3 is 13 residues long. CDR1 is SEHNR, CDR2 FQNEAQ, per germline (reference sequence). The CDR3 loop reads CASNLQEEETQYF.

V and J are TRBV6-5 and TRBJ2-2; the D call from TCRdb, TRBD1, cannot be confirmed without DNA. From germline, CDR1 is MNHEY and CDR2 SVGAGI. The CDR3 totals 18 residues. CDR3 loop: CASSYSITWTGNTGELFF.

V usage is TRBV29-1 and J usage is TRBJ2-5; TCRdb calls TRBD2, which cannot be checked without DNA. CDR1 is SQVTM, CDR2 ANQGSEA, per germline. The CDR3 totals 15 residues. The CDR3 sequence is CSVESGGGGGSAQYF.

The chain uses TRBV21-1 and TRBJ1-4; TCRdb indicates TRBD1, and absent DNA this call remains unverified. TRBV21-1 is a listed pseudogene. This CDR3 comprises 17 residues. The CDR3 reads CASRDGTEFVTNEKLFF.

J is TRBJ2-7 and V is TRBV7-8; TCRdb gives TRBD1 as the D gene, but with no DNA this cannot be confirmed. In germline, CDR1 is SGHVS, CDR2 FQNEAQ. CDR3 length equals 15 residues. The CDR3 protein is CASSDLGTGYYEQYF.

The chain is built from TRBV12-3 or TRBV12-4 and TRBJ1-5; TCRdb's D call of TRBD1 is untestable without DNA. This CDR3 has 12 residues. CDR3 in amino acids: CASSLPGQPQHF.

CDR3 in amino acids: CASSLQASPTYNEQFF. The chain uses TRBV28 and TRBJ2-1. In germline, CDR1 is MDHEN, CDR2 SYDVKM. CDR3 length: 16 amino acids.

The chain couples TRBV14 to TRBJ1-2; the D call of TRBD1 rests on TCRdb alone, since no DNA is present to check it. This CDR3 has 16 amino acids. Germline V gene sequence: CDR1 SGHDN, CDR2 FVKESK. The chain's CDR3 is CASSQDRGQGEDGYTF.

The chain carries TRBV20-1 and TRBJ1-1; TCRdb indicates TRBD1, and absent DNA this call remains unverified. This CDR3 is 14 amino acids long. Germline V gives CDR1 DFQATT, CDR2 SNEGSKA (reference sequence). Here the CDR3 reads CSARAPGGHTEAFF.

V gene TRBV7-9 combines with J gene TRBJ1-1; the TCRdb call, TRBD1, lacks DNA for checking. CDR3 length equals 17 residues. Germline CDR1 is SEHNR and CDR2 is FQNEAQ (reference sequence). CDR3 region: CASSEPTGIGMNTEAFF.

V and J are TRBV7-9 and TRBJ2-3; TCRdb picks TRBD2, but there is no DNA to check that call. The CDR3 covers 15 residues. Germline assignment: CDR1 SEHNR and CDR2 FQNEAQ (reference sequence). The CDR3 reads CASSIGPGGPDTQYF.

The chain uses TRBV28 and TRBJ2-2; TCRdb lists TRBD2, though no DNA is available to test this call. The length of the CDR3 is 15 residues. Germline V gives CDR1 MDHEN, CDR2 SYDVKM. CDR3 protein: CASSLRGAGTGELFF.